This T cell receptor (beta chain) emerged from a study of blood T cell repertoires in COVID-19. The wider study: Sites in the United States, Italy and Spain provided acute and convalescent COVID-19 samples. Nucleic acid was either cDNA or gDNA, and it came from T cells, B-cell-depleted T cells, or PBMCs.

Germline CDR1 SGHAT, CDR2 FQNNGV. Losses at the gene ends were 5 bases for V and 7 bases for J; bases not matched to a gene: 9. The CDR3 runs to 14 residues. Under the authors' procedure: Nucleated cell number was recorded as an estimate derived from reference gene primer amplification. This table comes from immunoSEQ multiplex PCR, and its TCRdb copy is limited to in-frame clones, with some not included. V and J calls and clone size follow that table, whereas D and trimming were derived from the DNA. The sample contains some 120,000 clones, around 88% of which appear only once. The chain uses TRBV11-2 and TRBJ1-1; 8 bases match TRBD1. Sample: peripheral blood. This clonotype originated in a woman aged 45 to 65 who had recovered from COVID-19. In nucleotides, the CDR3 is TGTGCCAGCAGCGGAGCGACAGGGGTGCGTGAAGCTTTCTTT. It yields the protein CASSGATGVREAFF.